These T cell receptor beta chains were read from a single sample in a study of response to subunit inactivated influenza vaccine. TCRdb itself ran the RT-PCR reads through MiXCR, one entry per CDR3 protein. This table has under 800,000 distinct CDR3 sequences, approximately 15% appearing once. The material sequenced was PBMCs from blood, taken less than 15 days before vaccination. These receptors were obtained from a man aged 45 to 65 who received an inactivated influenza vaccine. Each CDR3 is given with its conserved first and last residue. Each record gives: D gene, clone size, V gene, J gene, CDR3 protein, CDR3 DNA. A D gene is named only where the DNA matches it firmly. Rows give clone size only sometimes, using once, few, many, or a class for an expanded clone.

d_gene: .; abundance: few; v_gene: TRBV27; j_gene: TRBJ1-1; CDR3aa: CASSLGWLSRTEAFF; CDR3nt: TGTGCCAGCAGTTTGGGGTGGTTAAGCAGGACTGAAGCTTTCTTT
d_gene: .; abundance: .; v_gene: TRBV5-1; j_gene: TRBJ2-1; CDR3aa: CASSLDEAVRDEQFF; CDR3nt: TGCGCCAGCAGCTTGGATGAGGCCGTTCGGGATGAGCAGTTCTTC
d_gene: .; abundance: .; v_gene: TRBV20-1; j_gene: TRBJ2-2; CDR3aa: CSARRGLNTGELFF; CDR3nt: TGCAGTGCTAGAAGGGGCTTGAACACCGGGGAGCTGTTTTTT
d_gene: TRBD1; abundance: .; v_gene: TRBV30; j_gene: TRBJ1-2; CDR3aa: CAWRGQAFYGYTF; CDR3nt: TGTGCCTGGAGGGGACAGGCTTTCTATGGCTACACCTTC
d_gene: .; abundance: few; v_gene: TRBV11-1; j_gene: TRBJ2-5; CDR3aa: CASSPRFGETQYF; CDR3nt: TGTGCCAGCAGCCCCCGGTTTGGGGAGACCCAGTACTTC
d_gene: .; abundance: many; v_gene: TRBV12-3/TRBV12-4; j_gene: TRBJ2-2; CDR3aa: CASTLHTGELFF; CDR3nt: TGTGCCAGCACCCTACATACCGGGGAGCTGTTTTTT
d_gene: .; abundance: .; v_gene: TRBV5-1; j_gene: TRBJ2-7; CDR3aa: CASRPESHEQYF; CDR3nt: TGCGCCAGCAGACCCGAGAGTCACGAGCAGTACTTC
d_gene: TRBD2; abundance: few; v_gene: TRBV2; j_gene: TRBJ2-5; CDR3aa: CASSVRTSGRQTQYF; CDR3nt: TGTGCCAGCAGCGTAAGGACTAGCGGGAGACAGACCCAGTACTTC
d_gene: TRBD1; abundance: .; v_gene: TRBV4-1; j_gene: TRBJ1-1; CDR3aa: CASSQTGQGGTEAFF; CDR3nt: TGCGCCAGCAGCCAAACAGGACAGGGCGGGACTGAAGCTTTCTTT
d_gene: .; abundance: .; v_gene: TRBV7-2; j_gene: TRBJ1-2; CDR3aa: CASSFGRSAASGGYTF; CDR3nt: TGTGCCAGCAGCTTCGGTCGCTCAGCGGCAAGTGGTGGCTACACCTTC
d_gene: TRBD1; abundance: few; v_gene: TRBV11-2; j_gene: TRBJ2-7; CDR3aa: CASSSYLLGQEQYF; CDR3nt: TGTGCCAGCAGTTCTTATCTTTTGGGACAGGAGCAGTACTTC
d_gene: .; abundance: many; v_gene: TRBV12-3/TRBV12-4; j_gene: TRBJ2-1; CDR3aa: CASSLAHNSYNEQFF; CDR3nt: TGTGCCAGCAGTTTAGCACATAACTCCTACAATGAGCAGTTCTTC
d_gene: TRBD2; abundance: many; v_gene: TRBV14; j_gene: TRBJ2-3; CDR3aa: CASRNSGGDTQYF; CDR3nt: TGTGCCAGCAGAAATAGCGGGGGAGATACGCAGTATTTT
d_gene: .; abundance: few; v_gene: TRBV28; j_gene: TRBJ1-2; CDR3aa: CASSLFGSNYGYTF; CDR3nt: TGTGCCAGCAGTTTATTCGGCAGCAACTATGGCTACACCTTC
d_gene: .; abundance: few; v_gene: TRBV2; j_gene: TRBJ1-1; CDR3aa: CASPTGGTAFF; CDR3nt: TGTGCCAGCCCCACTGGAGGTACAGCTTTCTTT
d_gene: .; abundance: .; v_gene: TRBV30; j_gene: TRBJ2-7; CDR3aa: CAWRRGRPYEQYF; CDR3nt: TGTGCCTGGAGGCGGGGAAGGCCCTACGAGCAGTACTTC
d_gene: .; abundance: .; v_gene: TRBV4-3; j_gene: TRBJ1-3; CDR3aa: CASSQEYQDRWENTIYF; CDR3nt: TGCGCCAGCAGCCAAGAATACCAGGACAGATGGGAAAACACCATATATTTT
d_gene: .; abundance: .; v_gene: TRBV11-2; j_gene: TRBJ2-1; CDR3aa: CASSLERQTEQFF; CDR3nt: TGTGCCAGCAGCTTAGAGAGGCAGACGGAGCAGTTCTTC
d_gene: TRBD2; abundance: few; v_gene: TRBV7-9; j_gene: TRBJ2-7; CDR3aa: CASLIVHSGLTYEQYF; CDR3nt: TGTGCCAGCTTAATCGTCCATAGCGGGCTTACCTACGAGCAGTACTTC
d_gene: TRBD2; abundance: few; v_gene: TRBV29-1; j_gene: TRBJ2-1; CDR3aa: CSVKTSGLSYNEQFF; CDR3nt: TGCAGCGTTAAAACTAGCGGTCTATCCTACAATGAGCAGTTCTTC
d_gene: TRBD1; abundance: .; v_gene: TRBV6-2/TRBV6-3; j_gene: TRBJ1-5; CDR3aa: CASKQGQGAYQPQHF; CDR3nt: TGTGCCAGCAAACAGGGACAGGGGGCCTATCAGCCCCAGCATTTT
d_gene: TRBD2; abundance: .; v_gene: TRBV6-1; j_gene: TRBJ2-3; CDR3aa: CATYKREGTDTQYF; CDR3nt: TGTGCCACTTACAAGCGGGAGGGCACAGATACGCAGTATTTT
d_gene: TRBD2; abundance: .; v_gene: TRBV29-1; j_gene: TRBJ2-5; CDR3aa: CSVEVGGVETQYF; CDR3nt: TGCAGCGTTGAAGTTGGGGGGGTAGAGACCCAGTACTTC
d_gene: .; abundance: .; v_gene: TRBV4-3; j_gene: TRBJ1-2; CDR3aa: CASSQDPAGMRNYGYTF; CDR3nt: TGCGCCAGCAGCCAAGACCCTGCGGGGATGAGAAACTATGGCTACACCTTC
d_gene: .; abundance: many; v_gene: TRBV12-3/TRBV12-4; j_gene: TRBJ2-2; CDR3aa: CASSLLPGELFF; CDR3nt: TGTGCCAGCAGTCTCCTCCCCGGGGAGCTGTTTTTT
d_gene: .; abundance: few; v_gene: TRBV15; j_gene: TRBJ2-7; CDR3aa: CATSRAGPSSYEQYF; CDR3nt: TGTGCCACCAGCAGAGCAGGTCCCAGCTCCTACGAGCAGTACTTC
d_gene: TRBD1; abundance: .; v_gene: TRBV29-1; j_gene: TRBJ2-3; CDR3aa: CSVGGQAADTQYF; CDR3nt: TGCAGCGTGGGGGGACAGGCAGCAGATACGCAGTATTTT
d_gene: TRBD1; abundance: .; v_gene: TRBV18; j_gene: TRBJ2-3; CDR3aa: CASSPTQGVTDTQYF; CDR3nt: TGTGCCAGCTCACCAACACAGGGGGTGACAGATACGCAGTATTTT
d_gene: TRBD1; abundance: .; v_gene: TRBV2; j_gene: TRBJ2-7; CDR3aa: CASSRGQGGTYEQYF; CDR3nt: TGTGCCAGCAGTCGAGGACAGGGGGGAACCTACGAGCAGTACTTC
d_gene: .; abundance: many; v_gene: TRBV5-6; j_gene: TRBJ2-1; CDR3aa: CASSFHNEQFF; CDR3nt: TGTGCCAGCAGCTTTCACAATGAGCAGTTCTTC
d_gene: .; abundance: few; v_gene: TRBV20-1; j_gene: TRBJ2-3; CDR3aa: CSARVGSLLDTQYF; CDR3nt: TGCAGTGCTAGAGTCGGCTCCCTTCTAGATACGCAGTATTTT
d_gene: TRBD2; abundance: .; v_gene: TRBV5-6; j_gene: TRBJ2-2; CDR3aa: CASSTGGRGGELFF; CDR3nt: TGTGCCAGCAGCACCGGCGGGAGAGGCGGGGAGCTGTTTTTT
d_gene: TRBD2; abundance: few; v_gene: TRBV11-2; j_gene: TRBJ2-7; CDR3aa: CASSLRGTSGGTWTTSYEQYF; CDR3nt: TGTGCCAGCAGCTTACGGGGAACTAGCGGGGGGACGTGGACGACCTCCTACGAGCAGTACTTC
d_gene: .; abundance: few; v_gene: TRBV9; j_gene: TRBJ1-4; CDR3aa: CASSPGQPGEKLFF; CDR3nt: TGTGCCAGCAGCCCCGGACAACCCGGGGAAAAACTGTTTTTT
d_gene: TRBD2; abundance: .; v_gene: TRBV12-3/TRBV12-4; j_gene: TRBJ2-5; CDR3aa: CASTASREGKETQYF; CDR3nt: TGTGCCAGCACCGCATCCCGGGAGGGGAAAGAGACCCAGTACTTC
d_gene: .; abundance: .; v_gene: TRBV7-9; j_gene: TRBJ1-4; CDR3aa: CASAGTGLSREKLFF; CDR3nt: TGTGCCAGCGCGGGAACAGGGTTATCTAGAGAAAAACTGTTTTTT
d_gene: TRBD1; abundance: .; v_gene: TRBV5-1; j_gene: TRBJ2-1; CDR3aa: CASSSDRGGYNEQFF; CDR3nt: TGCGCCAGCAGCTCTGACAGGGGGGGATACAATGAGCAGTTCTTC
d_gene: TRBD1; abundance: many; v_gene: TRBV29-1; j_gene: TRBJ2-1; CDR3aa: CSVEDPGQPYNEQFF; CDR3nt: TGCAGCGTTGAAGATCCGGGACAGCCTTACAATGAGCAGTTCTTC
d_gene: .; abundance: .; v_gene: TRBV6-2/TRBV6-3; j_gene: TRBJ1-5; CDR3aa: CASSYSRGYSNQPQHF; CDR3nt: TGTGCCAGCAGTTACTCCAGGGGATATAGCAATCAGCCCCAGCATTTT
d_gene: TRBD2; abundance: few; v_gene: TRBV20-1; j_gene: TRBJ2-1; CDR3aa: CSASRGTNYEQFF; CDR3nt: TGCAGTGCTAGTCGCGGGACTAACTATGAGCAGTTCTTC
d_gene: .; abundance: .; v_gene: TRBV5-3; j_gene: TRBJ2-1; CDR3aa: CAMSLGLKQFF; CDR3nt: TGTGCCATGAGCCTTGGACTCAAGCAGTTCTTC
d_gene: TRBD2; abundance: few; v_gene: TRBV9; j_gene: TRBJ2-1; CDR3aa: CASRPISGRKEEQFF; CDR3nt: TGTGCCAGCCGACCCATTAGCGGGAGGAAGGAGGAGCAGTTCTTC
d_gene: TRBD1; abundance: few; v_gene: TRBV10-3; j_gene: TRBJ2-3; CDR3aa: CAISGTGNTDTQYF; CDR3nt: TGTGCCATCAGTGGGACAGGTAACACAGATACGCAGTATTTT
d_gene: TRBD2; abundance: .; v_gene: TRBV7-9; j_gene: TRBJ2-1; CDR3aa: CASSPLRGTYNEQFF; CDR3nt: TGTGCCAGCAGCCCCCTGCGGGGGACCTACAATGAGCAGTTCTTC
d_gene: .; abundance: few; v_gene: TRBV2; j_gene: TRBJ2-7; CDR3aa: CASSEVLRQYF; CDR3nt: TGTGCCAGCAGTGAAGTCTTAAGGCAGTACTTC
d_gene: .; abundance: few; v_gene: TRBV3-1; j_gene: TRBJ2-7; CDR3aa: CASSRRPVHEQYF; CDR3nt: TGTGCCAGCAGCCGGCGGCCGGTCCACGAGCAGTACTTC
d_gene: .; abundance: .; v_gene: TRBV6-1; j_gene: TRBJ1-4; CDR3aa: CASRMTTNEKLFF; CDR3nt: TGTGCCAGCAGGATGACAACTAATGAAAAACTGTTTTTT
d_gene: .; abundance: few; v_gene: TRBV5-1; j_gene: TRBJ1-5; CDR3aa: CASSLGGRGQPQHF; CDR3nt: TGCGCCAGCAGCTTGGGGGGCCGGGGTCAGCCCCAGCATTTT
d_gene: TRBD1; abundance: .; v_gene: TRBV28; j_gene: TRBJ1-1; CDR3aa: CASSFTGTGVGF; CDR3nt: TGTGCCAGCAGTTTCACCGGGACAGGGGTAGGTTTT
d_gene: TRBD1; abundance: few; v_gene: TRBV7-9; j_gene: TRBJ1-2; CDR3aa: CASGPPRGRRGYTF; CDR3nt: TGTGCCAGCGGACCACCCAGGGGGCGGAGGGGCTACACCTTC
d_gene: .; abundance: few; v_gene: TRBV6-2/TRBV6-3; j_gene: TRBJ1-5; CDR3aa: CASSYGGIGNQPQHF; CDR3nt: TGTGCCAGCAGTTACGGGGGAATTGGCAATCAGCCCCAGCATTTT
d_gene: .; abundance: many; v_gene: TRBV6-2/TRBV6-3; j_gene: TRBJ2-7; CDR3aa: CASGPYEQYF; CDR3nt: TGTGCCAGCGGGCCCTACGAGCAGTACTTC
d_gene: .; abundance: many; v_gene: TRBV20-1; j_gene: TRBJ2-3; CDR3aa: CSARRARGMTDTQYF; CDR3nt: TGCAGTGCGAGGCGGGCAAGGGGGATGACAGATACGCAGTATTTT